Listed below are T cell receptor beta chains from one sample, sequenced in a study of blood T cells in healthy people across ages. In TCRdb, the 5' RACE reads were re-called with MiXCR into one record per CDR3 protein. The sample has 600,000 to 900,000 distinct CDR3 sequences, roughly 26% seen once. These data also formed part of another study, on T cells of mothers and their children.

Material for sequencing was blood. The source of these receptors is a boy under 18 in good health. The CDR3 runs from the conserved cysteine through the conserved F or W.

CDR3,V,length
CSANSGSTDTQYF,TRBV20-1,13
CASSLRDSDSDEQFF,TRBV7-9,15
CASISFGSTDTQYF,TRBV12-3/TRBV12-4,14
CASSLQGYNQPQHF,TRBV27,14
CASSFRGLYGYTF,TRBV28,13
CASEDLGGRETQYF,TRBV6-1,14
CASSLEVGREGYNEQFF,TRBV5-1,17
CASSQDLTGSDTQYF,TRBV3-1,15
CASSERIHEQYF,TRBV2,12
CASSRSQGASTDTQYF,TRBV6-1,16
CASSPLAGGYQETQYF,TRBV4-1,16
CASRLTADYNNQPQHF,TRBV6-1,16
CSVLGYQETQYF,TRBV29-1,12
CASSLSGNNEQFF,TRBV7-9,13
CASSSTRSEVAAQYF,TRBV7-7,15
CASGPGQPQETQYF,TRBV12-5,14
CASSAWTGQAYGYTF,TRBV7-9,15
CASSQVPVQGSTIGNEQFF,TRBV18,19
CASSQGRDNSYYEQYF,TRBV4-1,16
CASSLARSGAYFYEQYF,TRBV12-3/TRBV12-4,17
CAITGQGRGYTF,TRBV10-3,12
CAISPSNEKLFF,TRBV10-3,12
CASSDQDRSYEQYF,TRBV25-1,14
CASSLGGTVESPLHF,TRBV11-2,15
CASSATSGVLGVEQYF,TRBV6-1,16
CASSLEISGYGYTF,TRBV7-2,14
CATSDGGQQETQYF,TRBV24-1,14
CASSLRLGGTDTQYF,TRBV7-2,15
CASSAKVRGWGDETQYF,TRBV7-9,17
CSARGPAGGLDEQFF,TRBV20-1,15
CASSYAGGAWYGYTF,TRBV6-5,15
CASSPGTSGVKTQYF,TRBV5-1,15
CASSLASPSSYNEQFF,TRBV11-2,16
CASSQEDGGAGRETQYF,TRBV4-1,17